This T cell receptor (beta chain) was found in a study of neoadjuvant anti-PD-1 for oral cavity cancer. Study-level information: Patients mostly received three to four biweekly nivolumab doses at 3 mg/kg before surgery. Patients without progression received a fourth nivolumab dose around day 43, then surgical resection on days 50-56.

These newly diagnosed stage II-IVA oral cavity squamous cell carcinoma patients had no prior systemic or radiation treatment. Six replicates per PBMC sample, mostly from around 500 ng of genomic DNA. This table comes from immunoSEQ multiplex PCR, and its TCRdb copy is limited to in-frame clones, with some not included. The data show 14,000 to 15,000 clones, with roughly 74% seen just once and less than 3.5% held by the top ten. The CDR3 totals 14 residues. Trimming cost V 2 bases and J 9 bases; bases outside gene matches: 5. The germline V gene has CDR1 SGHNT and CDR2 YYREEE (reference sequence). The rearrangement links TRBV5-4 to TRBJ2-1, with 10 bases aligning to TRBD2. The sequencing here drew on PBMCs, taken before nivolumab (anti-PD-1) treatment. The clonotype originates from a person aged 40-85 years with oral cavity squamous cell carcinoma. This CDR3 is CASSFSGRAREQFF. CDR3 DNA sequence: TGTGCCAGCAGCTTCAGCGGGAGGGCGCGTGAGCAGTTCTTC. The full variable domain, its missing parts supplied by reference TRBV5-4 and TRBJ2-1, is ETGVTQSPTHLIKTRGQQVTLRCSSQSGHNTVSWYQQALGQGPQFIFQYYREEENGRGNFPPRFSGLQFPNYSSELNVNALELDDSALYLCASSFSGRAREQFFGPGTRLTVL.